Below are 2 T cell receptor beta chains sequenced from a single sample in a study of blood T cell repertoires in COVID-19. Measured with immunoSEQ multiplex PCR; TCRdb has only the in-frame clones, and not every one. Among tens of thousands of clones, almost 85% were seen once, and the ten largest hold approximately 35%. The sequenced sample was peripheral blood. Receptors originate from a man between 65 and 85 years old with acute or convalescent COVID-19.

The V gene is TRBV9, the J gene TRBJ2-6; D gene ambiguous. V was pared by 1 base and J by 3 bases, with 5 bases between. Per germline, CDR1 SGDLS and CDR2 YYNGEE. This CDR3 region has 14 residues. The CDR3 here is CASSVLIGANVLTF. In nucleotides, the CDR3 is TGTGCCAGCAGCGTATTAATTGGGGCCAACGTCCTGACTTTC.

The chain employs TRBV5-1 and TRBJ1-1; 7 bases are shared with TRBD1. V was pared by 4 bases and J by 0 bases, with 6 bases of the junction left unmatched. Germline V CDR1 and CDR2: SGHRS, YFSETQ. CDR3 length equals 15 residues. CDR3 sequence (DNA): TGCGCCAGCAGCGGGGGGACAGCCATGAACACTGAAGCTTTCTTT. Protein: CASSGGTAMNTEAFF.